This entry lists 30 T cell receptor beta chains sequenced from one sample in a study of beta chain features in type 1 diabetes. Whole-study results and caveats: Researchers report that Type 1 diabetes patients had moderately but significantly shorter TCRB CDR3s across all four CD4+ subsets.

Which antigens these TCRs recognize remains unknown. Reverse transcription of all isolated RNA meant that expressed TCRB transcripts were sequenced. This table comes from immunoSEQ multiplex PCR, and its TCRdb copy is limited to in-frame clones, with some not included. The sample shows a few hundred thousand clones, 13% to 15% of them seen only once. The sequencing input was naive CD4+ T cells from blood. Every receptor here comes from a man aged 25-45 years with type 1 diabetes.

The chain employs TRBV5-6 and TRBJ2-5; TRBD1 matches at 9 bases. Germline CDR1 is SGHDT and CDR2 is YYEEEE. V lost 3 bases, J lost 5 bases, and 8 bases stayed unmatched. The CDR3 is made up of 15 amino acids. The CDR3 nucleotides read TGTGCCAGCAGCTCCCTGGGACAGGGCACCGAGACCCAGTACTTC. This codes for CASSSLGQGTETQYF.

The rearrangement joins TRBV2 to TRBJ1-1; a possible D gene is TRBD1 (5 bases). This CDR3 has 14 amino acids. Germline V lookup: CDR1 SNHLY, CDR2 FYNNEI. Trimming took off 4 bases at V and 1 base at J, with 10 bases between the two ends. The CDR3 coding sequence is TGTGCCAGCAGTGGACAGATTAAGAACACTGAAGCTTTCTTT. Translating it yields CASSGQIKNTEAFF.

This chain connects TRBV6-6 to TRBJ2-3, with 9 bases that match TRBD1. The V and J ends lost 5 bases and 3 bases, in that order; junction bases with no gene match: 6. The CDR3 has 15 amino acids. Germline CDR1 and CDR2: MNHNY and SVGAGI (reference sequence). The CDR3 loop is CASSAGQGRTDTQYF. The CDR3 nucleotides read TGTGCCAGCAGTGCTGGACAGGGGAGGACAGATACGCAGTATTTT.

The chain couples TRBV9 to TRBJ1-2, with unresolved D. The CDR3 length is 14 residues. Germline loops: CDR1 SGDLS, CDR2 YYNGEE. V was pared by 4 bases and J by 2 bases, with 12 bases between. In DNA form, the CDR3 reads TGTGCCAGCAGCTCAGACAATTTAAACTATGGCTACACCTTC. Amino acids: CASSSDNLNYGYTF.

V and J are TRBV28 and TRBJ2-7; no clear D. V was shortened by 2 bases and J by 6 bases, with 8 bases between the two germline ends. The germline V gene encodes CDR1 MDHEN and CDR2 SYDVKM. This CDR3 spans 12 amino acids. The CDR3 region has the DNA TGTGCCAGCAGTTTAAAGCGCTCCGAGCAGTACTTC. Translated: CASSLKRSEQYF.

This clone was detected a few times. CDR3: CASRAGNYGYTF. The CDR3 nucleotides read TGTGCCAGCCGTGCGGGGAACTATGGCTACACCTTC. The rearrangement uses TRBV28 and TRBJ1-2; D is undetermined. This CDR3 contains 12 residues. V dropped 8 bases and J dropped 2 bases, with 9 bases sitting between them. CDR1 and CDR2 from the germline V gene are MDHEN and SYDVKM.

This chain links TRBV29-1 with TRBJ2-5; 7 bases are shared with TRBD1. V shed 5 bases, J shed 5 bases, and the junction held 8 bases outside the gene matches. The CDR3 runs 13 residues. CDR1 and CDR2 from the germline V gene are SQVTM and ANQGSEA. The CDR3 DNA reads as TGCAGCGTTCCACCGACAGGGTTGGAGACCCAGTACTTC. Translated: CSVPPTGLETQYF.

The table lists this clone with a few counts. The chain combines TRBV28 with TRBJ2-1, with D maybe TRBD2 (6 bases). CDR1 is MDHEN, CDR2 SYDVKM, per germline. CDR3 length equals 18 residues. V lost 4 bases, J lost 2 bases, and 21 bases lay in between. CDR3: CASSYHGRRRGAYNEQFF. Written as DNA, the CDR3 is TGTGCCAGCAGTTACCACGGTCGTAGGCGCGGGGCCTACAATGAGCAGTTCTTC.

The chain couples TRBV4-1 to TRBJ2-6; D unresolved. The CDR3 extends over 14 amino acids. Germline V gives CDR1 MGHRA, CDR2 YSYEKL. The V end lost 1 base, the J end lost 4 bases, and 5 bases lay between the germline ends. The CDR3 coding sequence is TGCGCCAGCAGCCAAGTCTCCGGGGCCAACGTCCTGACTTTC. This codes for CASSQVSGANVLTF.

This clone was seen a handful of times. The V and J genes are TRBV7-9 and TRBJ2-7; 8 bases line up with TRBD1. The length of the CDR3 is 15 residues. V was pared by 5 bases and J by 0 bases, with 6 bases of the junction left unmatched. Per the germline V gene, CDR1 is SEHNR and CDR2 is FQNEAQ (reference sequence). The CDR3 loop reads CASSPAGTGSYEQYF. The DNA of the CDR3 is TGTGCCAGCAGCCCCGCCGGGACAGGCTCCTACGAGCAGTACTTC.

In its sample, this clone was seen many times. The chain recombines TRBV29-1 with TRBJ2-7; 8 bases line up with TRBD2. The CDR3 is made up of 13 amino acids. Per the germline V gene, CDR1 is SQVTM and CDR2 is ANQGSEA. V trimming: 4 bases; J trimming: 4 bases; junction bases outside the gene matches: 6. CDR3 protein: CSVATGTRYEQYF. DNA of the CDR3: TGCAGCGTTGCAACCGGGACTAGATACGAGCAGTACTTC.

This chain joins TRBV7-9 and TRBJ2-1, with TRBD2 matching over 9 bases. V gave up 4 bases and J gave up 0 bases; unmatched junction bases: 7. The CDR3 covers 17 residues. Germline loops: CDR1 SEHNR, CDR2 FQNEAQ (reference sequence). The CDR3 loop reads CASSSLGLANSYNEQFF. DNA of the CDR3: TGTGCCAGCAGCTCCCTTGGACTAGCGAACTCCTACAATGAGCAGTTCTTC. Looking up the rest from reference TRBV7-9 and TRBJ2-1 gives the full variable domain: DTGVSQNPRHKITKRGQNVTFRCDPISEHNRLYWYRQTLGQGPEFLTYFQNEAQLEKSRLLSDRFSAERPKGSFSTLEIQRTEQGDSAMYLCASSSLGLANSYNEQFFGPGTRLTVL.

This chain uses TRBV7-9 with TRBJ2-6, with 11 nucleotides matching TRBD2. CDR1 is SEHNR and CDR2 is FQNEAQ in the germline V gene (reference sequence). The CDR3 extends over 17 amino acids. V lost 9 bases, J lost 4 bases, and 11 bases stayed unmatched. As DNA, the CDR3 is TGTGCCAGTACGTTGCTAGCGGGAGGCTCCGGGGCCAACGTCCTGACTTTC. Protein sequence: CASTLLAGGSGANVLTF.

The chain's CDR3 is CATGQGTNTEAFF. CDR3 sequence (DNA): TGTGCCACCGGACAGGGAACGAACACTGAAGCTTTCTTT. This chain uses TRBV19 with TRBJ1-1; the match to TRBD1 covers 8 bases. J lost 1 base, V lost 10 bases, and 5 bases had no gene match. There are 13 residues in the CDR3. Germline CDR1 is LNHDA and CDR2 is SQIVND (reference sequence).

V usage is TRBV7-2 and J usage is TRBJ1-4; 8 bases line up with TRBD1. The length of the CDR3 is 14 residues. With 5 bases clipped from V and 4 bases from J, the junction kept 3 bases outside the gene matches. The germline gives CDR1 SGHTA, CDR2 FQGNSA. CDR3 sequence: CASSIQGDNEKLFF. CDR3 nucleotide sequence: TGTGCCAGCAGCATACAGGGGGATAATGAAAAACTGTTTTTT.

The chain has TRBV6-6 and TRBJ2-2, with D perhaps matching TRBD1 (5 bases). This CDR3 comprises 15 residues. The V and J ends lost 3 bases and 0 bases respectively, with 8 bases between them. The germline V gene has CDR1 MNHNY and CDR2 SVGAGI (reference sequence). Here the CDR3 reads CASSYRQTNTGELFF. CDR3 DNA: TGTGCCAGCAGTTATCGACAGACGAACACCGGGGAGCTGTTTTTT.

V and J are TRBV11-1 and TRBJ2-7; the match to TRBD1 covers 8 bases. V dropped 4 bases and J dropped 2; count of bases not matched to a gene: 4. In germline, CDR1 is SGHAT, CDR2 FQDESV (reference sequence). The CDR3 spans 14 residues. The CDR3 reads CASSSQTGAYEQYF. CDR3 coding DNA: TGTGCCAGCAGCTCACAGACAGGGGCCTACGAGCAGTACTTC.

The rearrangement uses TRBV18 and TRBJ2-1; D is perhaps TRBD2 (6 bases). From germline, CDR1 is KGHSH and CDR2 LQKENI. The CDR3 is 15 residues long. V was cut by 2 bases and J by 6 bases, with 14 bases left in between. CDR3 region: CASSPGSLARNEQFF. DNA of the CDR3: TGTGCCAGCTCACCAGGATCACTAGCACGCAATGAGCAGTTCTTC.

The gene calls are TRBV6-5 and TRBJ2-7, with D perhaps matching TRBD2 (6 bases). The CDR3 totals 12 residues. The germline V gene has CDR1 MNHEY and CDR2 SVGAGI. V was shortened by 6 bases and J by 7 bases, with 13 bases between the two germline ends. The chain's CDR3 is CASRLPSGEQYF. DNA of the CDR3: TGTGCCAGCAGGCTCCCGAGCGGGGAGCAGTACTTC.

The V call is TRBV30, the J call TRBJ2-2, with 7 nucleotides matching TRBD1. V gave up 7 bases and J gave up 1 base; unmatched junction bases: 6. Per germline, CDR1 GTSNPN and CDR2 SVGIG (reference sequence). The CDR3 length is 14 residues. The CDR3 sequence: CASTRQGNTGELFF. The CDR3 DNA is TGTGCCTCCACACGACAGGGGAACACCGGGGAGCTGTTTTTT.

The rearrangement joins TRBV13 to TRBJ2-1; 8 bases are a match to TRBD2. This CDR3 region has 17 residues. V gave up 5 bases and J gave up 0 bases; unmatched junction bases: 9. Germline CDR1 reads PRHDT; CDR2 reads FYEKMQ (reference sequence). CDR3 protein: CASSEHGRASSYNEQFF. The CDR3 bases are TGTGCCAGCAGCGAGCACGGGAGGGCGAGCTCCTACAATGAGCAGTTCTTC.

The chain joins TRBV28 to TRBJ2-3; possibly TRBD2 for D (5 bases). The CDR3 has 19 amino acids. Germline lookup yields CDR1 MDHEN and CDR2 SYDVKM. The V and J ends lost 4 bases and 0 bases respectively, with 23 bases between them. The CDR3 nucleotides are TGTGCCAGCAGTTCCTCTACCGGAGTGAACCCGGGAAGCACAGATACGCAGTATTTT. This gives the protein CASSSSTGVNPGSTDTQYF.

The chain links TRBV10-3 to TRBJ2-7; 8 bases match TRBD2. The germline V gene encodes CDR1 ENHRY and CDR2 SYGVKD. V lost 7 bases and J lost 5; bases outside the gene matches: 10. CDR3 length: 14 amino acids. This chain's CDR3 is CAIMPSGSLDEQYF. The CDR3 coding sequence is TGTGCCATCATGCCGAGCGGGAGCCTGGACGAGCAGTACTTC.

A few counts support this clone. The chain joins TRBV4-2 to TRBJ2-3; TRBD1 is a possible D gene (6 bases). CDR1 is LGHNA, CDR2 YNFKEQ, per germline. V lost 2 bases, J lost 0 bases, and 9 bases lay in between. The CDR3 consists of 15 residues. This CDR3 is CASSQRGTSTDTQYF. The CDR3, as DNA: TGTGCCAGCAGCCAAAGGGGGACGAGCACAGATACGCAGTATTTT.

This clone turned up a few times. The chain carries TRBV7-9 and TRBJ2-5; a weak D match, TRBD1 (6 bases). V lost 2 bases and J lost 4, with 14 bases in between. The CDR3 runs 15 residues. Germline values: CDR1 SEHNR, CDR2 FQNEAQ (reference sequence). CDR3 sequence: CASSLMGHLRETQYF. The CDR3 coding sequence is TGTGCCAGCAGCTTAATGGGACACCTGCGAGAGACCCAGTACTTC.

This clone was seen a handful of times. V is TRBV6-1 and J is TRBJ2-5; 7 bases match TRBD2. Losses at the gene ends were 1 base for V and 7 bases for J; bases not matched to a gene: 3. CDR1 MNHNS and CDR2 SASEGT come from the germline V gene. The CDR3 totals 13 residues. For the CDR3, the DNA is TGTGCCAGCAGTGAAGGGCCGGGGGGGACCCAGTACTTC. Protein product: CASSEGPGGTQYF.

The chain uses TRBV10-3 and TRBJ2-5; TRBD1 matches at 8 bases. This CDR3 is 11 amino acids long. CDR1 is ENHRY, CDR2 SYGVKD, per germline. V lost 3 bases and J lost 11; bases outside the gene matches: 2. CDR3 nucleotides: TGTGCCATCAGTGATCGGGACAGGCAGTACTTC. Encoded protein: CAISDRDRQYF.

This clone was found once. This rearrangement joins TRBV4-1 to TRBJ2-2; 13 bases agree with TRBD2. This CDR3 spans 17 amino acids. J was trimmed by 5 bases and V by 1 base; bases with no gene match: 4. Germline CDR1 is MGHRA and CDR2 is YSYEKL. This CDR3 is CASSQGGLAGVTGELFF. The CDR3 DNA reads as TGCGCCAGCAGCCAAGGCGGACTAGCGGGAGTAACCGGGGAGCTGTTTTTT.

This chain links TRBV7-6 with TRBJ2-1; weak D call: TRBD2 (6 bases). Deletions cut 4 bases from V and 9 bases from J, with 13 bases between. CDR3 length equals 13 residues. Germline-derived CDR1 and CDR2 are SGHVS and FNYEAQ. CDR3 loop: CASSSGLTGEQFF. The DNA for the CDR3 is TGTGCCAGCAGCTCGGGACTGACGGGTGAGCAGTTCTTC. Full variable domain (rest looked up from reference TRBV7-6 and TRBJ2-1): GAGVSQSPRYKVTKRGQDVALRCDPISGHVSLYWYRQALGQGPEFLTYFNYEAQQDKSGLPNDRFSAERPEGSISTLTIQRTEQRDSAMYRCASSSGLTGEQFFGPGTRLTVL.

In this sample, this clone turned up a few times. The rearrangement links TRBV4-3 to TRBJ2-2; 7 bases match TRBD1. The V and J ends lost 4 bases and 0 bases, in that order; junction bases with no gene match: 5. Germline loops: CDR1 LGHNA, CDR2 YSLEER. The CDR3 is made up of 16 amino acids. In DNA form, the CDR3 reads TGCGCCAGCAGCCTGCTTGGGACAGCGAACACCGGGGAGCTGTTTTTT. As protein: CASSLLGTANTGELFF.